This record concerns one T cell receptor beta chain sequence. The antigen is not known. V was clipped by 3 bases and J by 5 bases, with 14 bases between them. The CDR3 consists of 14 residues. Germline V CDR1 and CDR2: LGHNA, YSLEER. TCR beta CDR3 regions were amplified from RNA. With the HTBI primer set, the TCR CDR3 went through a first round of RT-PCR. MiXCR, run by TCRdb on the multiplex PCR reads, gives a single entry per CDR3 protein. Among approximately 700,000 distinct CDR3 sequences listed, about 15% were seen once. This sample was taken from a study of T cells in Graves' hyperthyroidism and ophthalmopathy. Points from the study as a whole: Ophthalmopathy was identified by the model a median around 6.9 months ahead of onset.

The specimen was blood. The receptor was isolated from a man in his late teens or twenties with Graves' hyperthyroidism. The V and J genes are TRBV4-3 and TRBJ2-7, with D perhaps matching TRBD1 (6 bases). CDR3 DNA sequence: TGCGCCAGCAGCCATCAATCGACAGGAGACGAGCAGTACTTC. This sequence encodes CASSHQSTGDEQYF.